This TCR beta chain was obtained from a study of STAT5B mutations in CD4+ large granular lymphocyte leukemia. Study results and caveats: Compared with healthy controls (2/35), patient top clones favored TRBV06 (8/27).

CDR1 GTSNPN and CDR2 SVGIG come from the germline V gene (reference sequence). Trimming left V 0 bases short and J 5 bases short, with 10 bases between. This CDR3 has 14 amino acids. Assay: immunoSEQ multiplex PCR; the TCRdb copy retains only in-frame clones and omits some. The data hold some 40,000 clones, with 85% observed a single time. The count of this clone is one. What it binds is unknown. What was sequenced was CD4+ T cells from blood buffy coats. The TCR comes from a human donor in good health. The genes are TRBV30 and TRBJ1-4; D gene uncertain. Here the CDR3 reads CAWSVRRLNEKLFF. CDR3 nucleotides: TGTGCCTGGAGTGTCCGCAGGCTCAATGAAAAACTGTTTTTT.